These 22 T cell receptor beta chains were sequenced from one sample in a study of cytomegalovirus exposure and HLA in healthy donors. The PCR had 60 Vbeta and 13 Jbeta primers. Assay used: immunoSEQ multiplex PCR; TCRdb lists only in-frame clones, some missing. The sample carries some 120,000 clones, about three quarters recorded once. The sample was PBMCs. Receptors originate from a man aged 25-40 years in good health and CMV-seronegative.

This clone has just a few counts. The DNA for the CDR3 is TGTGCCAGCAGTGAATACTACGAGCAGTACTTC. This translates into CASSEYYEQYF. The genes are TRBV2 and TRBJ2-7; D is uncertain. Trimming left V 2 bases short and J 3 bases short, with 2 bases between. The CDR3 is 11 amino acids. Germline assignment: CDR1 SNHLY and CDR2 FYNNEI.

The rearrangement links TRBV28 to TRBJ2-3, with a weak D call TRBD1 (6 bases). The CDR3 spans 15 residues. V lost 7 bases and J lost 0, with 14 bases in between. Germline CDR1 is MDHEN and CDR2 is SYDVKM. The CDR3 coding sequence is TGTGCCAGCACCAACGCAGACAGGAGCACAGATACGCAGTATTTT. Residues: CASTNADRSTDTQYF.

The genes are TRBV5-8 and TRBJ1-1; 8 positions agree with TRBD1. V was clipped by 3 bases and J by 3 bases; unmatched bases: 7. This CDR3 is built from 15 residues. Germline CDR1 is SGHTS and CDR2 is YDEGEE. This chain's CDR3 is CASSSGQGLDTEAFF. The CDR3 DNA sequence: TGTGCCAGCAGCTCCGGACAGGGTTTGGACACTGAAGCTTTCTTT.

The genes are TRBV27 and TRBJ1-1, with a possible D match to TRBD1 (6 bases). The V and J ends lost 3 bases and 1 base respectively, with 9 bases between them. In germline, CDR1 is MNHEY, CDR2 SMNVEV (reference sequence). The CDR3 contains 14 residues. CDR3 residues: CASSFQGPNTEAFF. As DNA, the CDR3 is TGTGCCAGCAGTTTCCAGGGGCCGAACACTGAAGCTTTCTTT.

The chain couples TRBV19 to TRBJ1-2, with D uncertain. V shed 3 bases and J shed 0 bases, with 11 bases lying between them. Germline-derived CDR1 and CDR2 are LNHDA and SQIVND (reference sequence). This CDR3 region has 15 residues. The CDR3 sequence: CASSMLASTNYGYTF. CDR3 DNA: TGTGCCAGTAGTATGTTAGCTTCCACTAACTATGGCTACACCTTC.

The V and J genes are TRBV9 and TRBJ1-4, with D maybe TRBD1 (5 bases). The CDR3 has 14 residues. Germline V lookup: CDR1 SGDLS, CDR2 YYNGEE. The germline V and J ends were trimmed by 0 bases and 5 bases, with 8 bases remaining between them. In nucleotides, the CDR3 is TGTGCCAGCAGCGTAGATGGGGGGAATGAAAAACTGTTTTTT. Its protein product is CASSVDGGNEKLFF.

The count of this clone is one. The chain recombines TRBV5-6 with TRBJ1-2, with 8 bases lining up with TRBD1. CDR3 length equals 14 residues. Germline lookup yields CDR1 SGHDT and CDR2 YYEEEE. V lost 6 bases to trimming and J lost 6 bases; unmatched junction nucleotides: 10. CDR3 nucleotides: TGTGCCAGCACCAAACTGGACAGGGCCCATGGCTACACCTTC. Protein sequence: CASTKLDRAHGYTF.

This clone was seen more than once but under ten times. The rearrangement uses TRBV11-2 and TRBJ2-7; D possibly corresponds to TRBD1 (6 bases). Germline CDR1 and CDR2: SGHAT and FQNNGV. Trimming took 5 bases from V and 2 from J, leaving 16 bases between them. This CDR3 has 15 residues. For the CDR3, the DNA is TGTGCCAGCAGCCCGTCGACAGGTTACACCTACGAGCAGTACTTC. It codes for CASSPSTGYTYEQYF.

The V gene is TRBV6-5, the J gene TRBJ1-1; 9 positions agree with TRBD1. The CDR3 consists of 15 residues. Trimming cost V 6 bases and J 0 bases; bases outside gene matches: 5. CDR1 MNHEY and CDR2 SVGAGI come from the germline V gene. The CDR3 region has the DNA TGTGCCAGCAGGGACAGGGGCGGTGTGAACACTGAAGCTTTCTTT. Encoded protein: CASRDRGGVNTEAFF.

This clone was counted a few times. The chain combines TRBV19 with TRBJ2-1; 10 nucleotides align to TRBD2. The trim removed 1 base at V and 6 bases at J, leaving 6 bases unmatched. Germline V gives CDR1 LNHDA, CDR2 SQIVND (reference sequence). The CDR3 length is 16 residues. For the CDR3, the DNA is TGTGCCAGTAGTATAGGGGGTAGCGGGGGGATCAATGAGCAGTTCTTC. Encoded protein: CASSIGGSGGINEQFF.

V and J are TRBV28 and TRBJ1-3; D gene ambiguous. The CDR3 runs 14 residues. Trimming removed 2 bases from V and 3 bases from J, with 8 bases in between. Germline CDR1 is MDHEN and CDR2 is SYDVKM. DNA for the CDR3: TGTGCCAGCAGTTTAACCGGGGTTGGAAACACCATATATTTT. Translating it yields CASSLTGVGNTIYF. Complete variable domain (other parts from reference TRBV28 and TRBJ1-3): DVKVTQSSRYLVKRTGEKVFLECVQDMDHENMFWYRQDPGLGLRLIYFSYDVKMKEKGDIPEGYSVSREKKERFSLILESASTNQTSMYLCASSLTGVGNTIYFGEGSWLTVV.

This clone showed up just a few times. The chain is built from TRBV29-1 and TRBJ1-4; 7 positions agree with TRBD1. The CDR3 extends over 13 amino acids. Germline loops: CDR1 SQVTM, CDR2 ANQGSEA. Trimming took 6 bases from V and 2 from J; bases not matched to a gene: 3. CDR3 bases: TGCAGCGTGATACAGGGGACTAATGAAAAACTGTTTTTT. Its protein product is CSVIQGTNEKLFF.

J is TRBJ2-3 and V is TRBV9, with 11 bases lining up with TRBD1. The CDR3 sequence is 16 residues long. Germline V gene lookup returns CDR1 SGDLS and CDR2 YYNGEE. V shed 3 bases, J shed 6 bases, and the junction held 9 bases outside the gene matches. CDR3 sequence reads: CASSEGTGGIRDTQYF. DNA for the CDR3: TGTGCCAGCAGCGAGGGGACAGGGGGAATTAGGGATACGCAGTATTTT.

The chain employs TRBV5-1 and TRBJ2-7, with 7 bases identical to TRBD1. J lost 0 bases, V lost 0 bases, and 6 bases had no gene match. The length of the CDR3 is 16 residues. The germline gives CDR1 SGHRS, CDR2 YFSETQ. This chain's CDR3 is CASSLGQGRSSYEQYF. The CDR3 DNA reads as TGCGCCAGCAGCTTGGGACAGGGAAGAAGCTCCTACGAGCAGTACTTC.

The rearrangement links TRBV6-1 to TRBJ1-2; 8 bases align to TRBD1. Germline V gene data show CDR1 as MNHNS and CDR2 as SASEGT. The CDR3 totals 11 residues. The V gene end was trimmed by 9 bases and the J gene end by 10 bases; junction bases not matched to a gene: 7. The DNA of the CDR3 is TGTGCCAGGCGGACAGGGACTCTCTACACCTTC. It codes for CARRTGTLYTF.

This chain links TRBV7-2 with TRBJ1-5, with TRBD1 identical over 10 bases. CDR1 SGHTA and CDR2 FQGNSA come from the germline V gene. This CDR3 has 15 residues. With V trimmed by 5 bases and J by 5 bases, 6 bases remained unmatched. As DNA, the CDR3 is TGTGCCAGCAGCCAGTGGGGACAGGGGTATCAGCCCCAGCATTTT. It yields the protein CASSQWGQGYQPQHF. Filled out from reference TRBV7-2 and TRBJ1-5, the complete variable domain reads GAGVSQSPSNKVTEKGKDVELRCDPISGHTALYWYRQSLGQGLEFLIYFQGNSAPDKSGLPSDRFSAERTGGSVSTLTIQRTQQEDSAVYLCASSQWGQGYQPQHFGDGTRLSIL.

The chain combines TRBV6-5 with TRBJ2-7; possibly TRBD1 for D (6 bases). Germline values: CDR1 MNHEY, CDR2 SVGAGI. V lost 2 bases and J lost 2, with 13 bases in between. The CDR3 runs to 15 residues. Here the CDR3 DNA reads TGTGCCAGCAGTTACGTAAGGGACACAACCTACGAGCAGTACTTC. Protein product: CASSYVRDTTYEQYF.

V gene TRBV6-1 combines with J gene TRBJ1-6, with TRBD1 matching 7 bases. From germline, CDR1 is MNHNS and CDR2 SASEGT. CDR3 length: 15 residues. Unmatched junction bases numbered 7, after V lost 7 bases and J lost 4 bases. The CDR3 protein is CASNGQVGYNSPLHF. The CDR3 DNA reads as TGTGCCAGCAACGGACAGGTGGGGTATAATTCACCCCTCCACTTT.

The chain has TRBV5-1 and TRBJ1-4; 10 bases match TRBD1. V lost 5 bases, J lost 6 bases, and 4 bases stayed unmatched. CDR1 and CDR2 from the germline V gene are SGHRS and YFSETQ. This CDR3 has 14 amino acids. The CDR3 DNA is TGCGCCAGCAGTCGCGGACAGGGGGATGAAAAACTGTTTTTT. Its protein is CASSRGQGDEKLFF.

This chain connects TRBV29-1 to TRBJ2-3; TRBD2 might be the D (6 bases). The CDR3 covers 11 residues. Between the trimmed V and J ends, which lost 7 bases and 6 bases, there was a span of 11 bases. CDR1 and CDR2 from the germline V gene are SQVTM and ANQGSEA. The CDR3 DNA is TGCAGCGCTGGTGGGAGGGATACGCAGTATTTT. It is translated as CSAGGRDTQYF.

This clone was observed once. The chain joins TRBV5-4 to TRBJ2-3; TRBD2 agrees at 14 bases. CDR1 SGHNT and CDR2 YYREEE come from the germline V gene (reference sequence). With V trimmed by 5 bases and J by 5 bases, 19 bases remained unmatched. The CDR3 length is 20 residues. DNA for the CDR3: TGTGCCAGCAGTTCGGGAGGGACTAGCGGGAGAGGCAGGGGAGGAGATACGCAGTATTTT. Its protein is CASSSGGTSGRGRGGDTQYF.

This chain connects TRBV19 to TRBJ1-2, with D hard to call. CDR1 LNHDA and CDR2 SQIVND come from the germline V gene (reference sequence). The CDR3 length is 16 residues. The germline V and J ends were trimmed by 3 bases and 0 bases, with 14 bases remaining between them. CDR3 nucleotides: TGTGCCAGTAGTATCAAGGCCCTAGATTCTAACTATGGCTACACCTTC. This gives the protein CASSIKALDSNYGYTF. The variable domain in full, completed from reference TRBV19 and TRBJ1-2, reads DGGITQSPKYLFRKEGQNVTLSCEQNLNHDAMYWYRQDPGQGLRLIYYSQIVNDFQKGDIAEGYSVSREKKESFPLTVTSAQKNPTAFYLCASSIKALDSNYGYTFGSGTRLTVV.